These T cell receptor beta chains were read from a single sample in a study of T cell responses to AZD1222 COVID-19 vaccine. Generated by immunoSEQ multiplex PCR, the TCRdb table keeps only in-frame clones and is missing some. The table includes roughly 170,000 clones, about 90% detected once. The specimen comprised peripheral blood, sampled on day 0 of AZD1222 vaccination. The receptors originated from an adult in good health. Both conserved end residues are part of each CDR3. A D gene is named only where the DNA matches it firmly. The size entry is marked missing in some rows and otherwise reads once, few, many or a size class.

CDR3 DNA: TGTGCCAGCAGCCCGGGACTAAACACCGGGGAGCTGTTTTTT
CDR3 protein: CASSPGLNTGELFF
D gene: TRBD2
clone size: few
CDR3 length: 14
J gene: TRBJ2-2
V gene: TRBV11-3

CDR3 DNA: TGTGCCAGCAGCCCTGGGGCGGTCCCCCCCGGGGAGCTGTTTTTT
CDR3 protein: CASSPGAVPPGELFF
D gene: NA
clone size: once
CDR3 length: 15
J gene: TRBJ2-2
V gene: TRBV7-6

CDR3 DNA: TGTGCCAGCAGCTCCCGGGAGCGGGAGGCTTACTACGAGCAGTACTTC
CDR3 protein: CASSSREREAYYEQYF
D gene: TRBD2
clone size: NA
CDR3 length: 16
J gene: TRBJ2-7
V gene: TRBV7-9

CDR3 DNA: TGCGCCAGCAGTGAGCCAGGGAACTCCTACAATGAGCAGTTCTTC
CDR3 protein: CASSEPGNSYNEQFF
D gene: NA
clone size: NA
CDR3 length: 15
J gene: TRBJ2-1
V gene: TRBV10-1

CDR3 DNA: TGCGCCAGCAGCGTGACCTTTACTAGGCTCGACGTAGATACGCAGTATTTT
CDR3 protein: CASSVTFTRLDVDTQYF
D gene: NA
clone size: NA
CDR3 length: 17
J gene: TRBJ2-3
V gene: TRBV5-1

CDR3 DNA: TGTGCCAGCAGGGAATTGATCCTAGGCTACGAGCAGTACTTC
CDR3 protein: CASRELILGYEQYF
D gene: NA
clone size: NA
CDR3 length: 14
J gene: TRBJ2-7
V gene: TRBV2

CDR3 DNA: TGTGCCAGCAGTTTGACTGGGGACGAGCAGTACTTC
CDR3 protein: CASSLTGDEQYF
D gene: NA
clone size: NA
CDR3 length: 12
J gene: TRBJ2-7
V gene: TRBV28

CDR3 DNA: TGTGCCAGCAGCTTACTTGGGGAGGTAGCCTATGGCTACACCTTC
CDR3 protein: CASSLLGEVAYGYTF
D gene: NA
clone size: NA
CDR3 length: 15
J gene: TRBJ1-2
V gene: TRBV7-9

CDR3 DNA: TGTGCCAGCAGCTTGGGAGGACAGGGTTCAAATGAAAAACTGTTTTTT
CDR3 protein: CASSLGGQGSNEKLFF
D gene: TRBD1
clone size: once
CDR3 length: 16
J gene: TRBJ1-4
V gene: TRBV7-9

CDR3 DNA: TGTGCCAGCAGCTCAGGACTAGCGGGAGCCTCCTACGAGCAGTACTTC
CDR3 protein: CASSSGLAGASYEQYF
D gene: TRBD2
clone size: NA
CDR3 length: 16
J gene: TRBJ2-7
V gene: TRBV11-1

CDR3 DNA: TGCGCCAGCAGCTTGGGTACAGAACATAACTATGGCTACACCTTC
CDR3 protein: CASSLGTEHNYGYTF
D gene: NA
clone size: NA
CDR3 length: 15
J gene: TRBJ1-2
V gene: TRBV5-1

CDR3 DNA: TGTGCCAGCAGCCCGAGCATCCGCGGGCAAGAGACCCAGTACTTC
CDR3 protein: CASSPSIRGQETQYF
D gene: NA
clone size: NA
CDR3 length: 15
J gene: TRBJ2-5
V gene: TRBV7-9

CDR3 DNA: TGTGCCAGCAGCTTACAGGCGGGCCCAGACAGGTACGAGCAGTACTTC
CDR3 protein: CASSLQAGPDRYEQYF
D gene: NA
clone size: once
CDR3 length: 16
J gene: TRBJ2-7
V gene: TRBV7-2

CDR3 DNA: TGCAGTGCTAGGCATTCCTACGAGCAGTACTTC
CDR3 protein: CSARHSYEQYF
D gene: NA
clone size: NA
CDR3 length: 11
J gene: TRBJ2-7
V gene: TRBV20-1

CDR3 DNA: TGTGCCAGCAGCTGGGCACAGCGAGATACGCAGTATTTT
CDR3 protein: CASSWAQRDTQYF
D gene: NA
clone size: NA
CDR3 length: 13
J gene: TRBJ2-3
V gene: TRBV5-4

CDR3 DNA: TGTGCCAGCAGTGGACAGACTAATGAAAAACTGTTTTTT
CDR3 protein: CASSGQTNEKLFF
D gene: NA
clone size: NA
CDR3 length: 13
J gene: TRBJ1-4
V gene: TRBV2

CDR3 DNA: TGTGCCAGCGGGCAGAGTCTAGGGATGCATGAAAAACTGTTTTTT
CDR3 protein: CASGQSLGMHEKLFF
D gene: NA
clone size: NA
CDR3 length: 15
J gene: TRBJ1-4
V gene: TRBV6-5

CDR3 DNA: TGTGCCAGCAGTCTCAGCTACAATCAGCCCCAGCATTTT
CDR3 protein: CASSLSYNQPQHF
D gene: NA
clone size: few
CDR3 length: 13
J gene: TRBJ1-5
V gene: TRBV6-4

CDR3 DNA: TGTGCCAGCTCACCACTGGGGGGCCTCACAGATACGCAGTATTTT
CDR3 protein: CASSPLGGLTDTQYF
D gene: NA
clone size: few
CDR3 length: 15
J gene: TRBJ2-3
V gene: TRBV18

CDR3 DNA: TGTGCCAGCAGCTTAGGGACAGGGGGCAACTATGGCTACACCTTC
CDR3 protein: CASSLGTGGNYGYTF
D gene: TRBD1
clone size: few
CDR3 length: 15
J gene: TRBJ1-2
V gene: TRBV7-9

CDR3 DNA: TGTGCCAGCAGCTTACAGGGGGCCTACGAGCAGTACTTC
CDR3 protein: CASSLQGAYEQYF
D gene: TRBD1
clone size: NA
CDR3 length: 13
J gene: TRBJ2-7
V gene: TRBV11-3

CDR3 DNA: TGTGCCAGCAGCTCCTCCGATGGCGGGAGTTACGAGCAGTACTTC
CDR3 protein: CASSSSDGGSYEQYF
D gene: TRBD2
clone size: few
CDR3 length: 15
J gene: TRBJ2-7
V gene: TRBV11-2

CDR3 DNA: TGTGCCTGTACCCACTCCGACCAACCCCTCAGCAACACCGGGGAGCTGTTTTTT
CDR3 protein: CACTHSDQPLSNTGELFF
D gene: NA
clone size: NA
CDR3 length: 18
J gene: TRBJ2-2
V gene: TRBV30

CDR3 DNA: TGTGCCAGCAGCCTAAGGACTAGCGGGGTTCAGGGTGAGCAGTTCTTC
CDR3 protein: CASSLRTSGVQGEQFF
D gene: TRBD2
clone size: NA
CDR3 length: 16
J gene: TRBJ2-1
V gene: TRBV9

CDR3 DNA: TGTGCCAGCAGTTCATGGACTAGCGGGAGCTACAATGAGCAGTTCTTC
CDR3 protein: CASSSWTSGSYNEQFF
D gene: TRBD2
clone size: NA
CDR3 length: 16
J gene: TRBJ2-1
V gene: TRBV6-4

CDR3 DNA: TGTGCCAGCCGGGACAGGGTTAACACTGAAGCTTTCTTT
CDR3 protein: CASRDRVNTEAFF
D gene: TRBD1
clone size: NA
CDR3 length: 13
J gene: TRBJ1-1
V gene: TRBV3-1/TRBV3-2

CDR3 DNA: TGCGCCAGCAGCTTAACCACAGGGACAGCTAACTATGGCTACACCTTC
CDR3 protein: CASSLTTGTANYGYTF
D gene: TRBD1
clone size: NA
CDR3 length: 16
J gene: TRBJ1-2
V gene: TRBV5-1

CDR3 DNA: TGTGCCACCAGTCGAGGGCAGGAGTTTGAGACCCAGTACTTC
CDR3 protein: CATSRGQEFETQYF
D gene: NA
clone size: NA
CDR3 length: 14
J gene: TRBJ2-5
V gene: TRBV15

CDR3 DNA: TGTGCCTGGAGTGGCGGAAGGCAGGGCGTAGCCAAAAACATTCAGTACTTC
CDR3 protein: CAWSGGRQGVAKNIQYF
D gene: NA
clone size: NA
CDR3 length: 17
J gene: TRBJ2-4
V gene: TRBV30

CDR3 DNA: TGTGCCAGCAGGCGACAGGGTGGGGGCACTGAAGCTTTCTTT
CDR3 protein: CASRRQGGGTEAFF
D gene: TRBD1
clone size: NA
CDR3 length: 14
J gene: TRBJ1-1
V gene: TRBV27

CDR3 DNA: TGTGCCAGCAGCCTTACCGTCGGGAATGAAAAACTGTTTTTT
CDR3 protein: CASSLTVGNEKLFF
D gene: NA
clone size: NA
CDR3 length: 14
J gene: TRBJ1-4
V gene: TRBV7-8